This TCR beta chain derives from a study of PD-1 blockade in mismatch repair-deficient tumors. Study as a whole: Patients had approximately 11 mismatch repair-deficient cancer types and were previously treated and progressing.

Every patient had mismatch repair deficiency by PCR or immunohistochemistry. This table comes from immunoSEQ multiplex PCR, and its TCRdb copy is limited to in-frame clones, with some not included. The sample consists of some 100,000 clones, 82% of them appearing once. A single count supports this clone. The antigen is not known. Study-wide findings and caveats: After pembrolizumab, tumor-resident clones rose rapidly, then generally contracted before radiologic responses.

The TCR was taken from an adult with mismatch repair-deficient cancer. The specimen comprised peripheral blood, sampled approximately 35 weeks after starting pembrolizumab.

The CDR3: CASSRNRWDEQFF. Here the CDR3 DNA reads TGTGCCAGCAGTCGTAATCGTTGGGATGAGCAGTTCTTC. V is TRBV27 and J is TRBJ2-1, with D unclear. The germline V gene encodes CDR1 MNHEY and CDR2 SMNVEV (reference sequence). V gave up 5 bases and J gave up 8 bases, with 13 bases separating them. The CDR3 has 13 amino acids.